This is a list of T cell receptor beta chains from one sample in a study of cytomegalovirus exposure and HLA in healthy donors. Libraries were prepared by immunoSEQ multiplex PCR; TCRdb keeps only in-frame clonotypes and omits some of them. Among a few hundred thousand clones listed, 70% to 90% were seen once. Sequenced: PBMCs. The receptor source for this set is a woman under 30 in good health and CMV-seronegative. CDR3s include the opening cysteine and the closing phenylalanine or tryptophan. The D gene is left open where the match is weak. Clone sizes are given selectively: once, few, many, or a class where the clone is expanded.

V	J	D	length	size	DNA	CDR3
TRBV5-8	TRBJ2-7	TRBD2	15	.	TGTGCCAGCAGCTTGGCCGGCGGGAGATTCGCCGAGCAGTACTTC	CASSLAGGRFAEQYF
TRBV25-1	TRBJ1-1	TRBD1	16	.	TGTGCCAGCAGTCACAGGGGGCTGACCCGAATCACTGAAGCTTTCTTT	CASSHRGLTRITEAFF
TRBV5-1	TRBJ1-2	.	14	.	TGCGCCAGCAGCTGGGATGGGGGCAACTATGGCTACACCTTC	CASSWDGGNYGYTF
TRBV14	TRBJ2-3	.	16	.	TGTGCCAGCAGCCAAACGGGGGTTTGGGGCACAGATACGCAGTATTTT	CASSQTGVWGTDTQYF
TRBV30	TRBJ1-1	TRBD1	15	.	TGTGCCTGGAGTGGGGAGGACAGGGAGGTTCCTGAAGCTTTCTTT	CAWSGEDREVPEAFF
TRBV14	TRBJ2-7	.	13	.	TGTGCCAGCAGCCAAACTTTACTTCACGAGCAGTACTTC	CASSQTLLHEQYF
TRBV19	TRBJ1-2	.	13	.	TGTGCCAGTAGGACCCGGGGAAACTATGGCTACACCTTC	CASRTRGNYGYTF
TRBV4-1	TRBJ1-5	.	17	.	TGCGCCAGCAGCCGCAACGAGGGGGGGTCCCCCAATCAGCCCCAGCATTTT	CASSRNEGGSPNQPQHF
TRBV28	TRBJ2-7	.	13	.	TGTGCCAGCAGTTTAGCTGGAGGCTACGAGCAGTACTTC	CASSLAGGYEQYF
TRBV10-2	TRBJ1-5	.	16	.	TGCGCCAGCAGTGAAGGGAGACCTCTAGGAAATCAGCCCCAGCATTTT	CASSEGRPLGNQPQHF
TRBV18	TRBJ2-1	.	15	.	TGTGCCAGCTCATCGACGAAAGGGGGTGCCAATGAGCAGTTCTTC	CASSSTKGGANEQFF
TRBV19	TRBJ1-5	TRBD1	15	.	TGTGCCAGTTCGGACAGGGGGCTGGGAAGTCAGCCCCAGCATTTT	CASSDRGLGSQPQHF
TRBV5-1	TRBJ2-1	.	12	.	TGCGCCAGCAGCACGGGATACAATGAGCAGTTCTTC	CASSTGYNEQFF
TRBV7-9	TRBJ2-7	.	12	.	TGTGCCAGCAGCTTAGGGCGGTACGAGCAGTACTTC	CASSLGRYEQYF
TRBV6-6	TRBJ2-2	.	15	.	TGTGCCAGCAGTTACTCGCCCTTTCTAACCGGGGAGCTGTTTTTT	CASSYSPFLTGELFF
TRBV30	TRBJ2-7	.	14	few	TGTGCCTGGAAGTGGACTACCCTCTCCTACGAGCAGTACTTC	CAWKWTTLSYEQYF
TRBV4-2	TRBJ1-3	.	16	.	TGTGCCAGCAGCCAAGAGGACACCGTCTCTGGAAACACCATATATTTT	CASSQEDTVSGNTIYF
TRBV6-6	TRBJ1-1	.	13	.	TGTGCCAGCAGTTACGCTCGGAGTACTGAAGCTTTCTTT	CASSYARSTEAFF
TRBV7-8	TRBJ2-7	.	15	once	TGTGCCAGCAGCTTAGCGCAGTACCCCCGGGACGAGCAGTACTTC	CASSLAQYPRDEQYF
TRBV7-2	TRBJ2-7	.	16	.	TGTGCCAGCAGCTTCCCGGCTAGCGCACCCACCTACGAGCAGTACTTC	CASSFPASAPTYEQYF
TRBV5-1	TRBJ2-5	.	13	.	TGCGCCAGCAGCTTTGGTAGAGCGGAGACCCAGTACTTC	CASSFGRAETQYF
TRBV5-4	TRBJ2-7	TRBD2	14	few	TGTGCCAGCAGCTTGGGCGGGGGCTCCTACGAGCAGTACTTC	CASSLGGGSYEQYF
TRBV28	TRBJ1-1	.	11	.	TGTGCCAGCACAGGGAACACTGAAGCTTTCTTT	CASTGNTEAFF
TRBV28	TRBJ1-5	.	17	.	TGTGCCAGCAGTTTCCGCAGGCAATCCCCTAGCAATCAGCCCCAGCATTTT	CASSFRRQSPSNQPQHF
TRBV28	TRBJ2-7	TRBD1	15	.	TGTGCCAGCAGTTTAACCGACAGGGGAGGTTACGAGCAGTACTTC	CASSLTDRGGYEQYF
TRBV7-9	TRBJ2-7	.	14	.	TGTGCCACCTCACGGATGGCAGGGCCCTACGAGCAGTACTTC	CATSRMAGPYEQYF
TRBV28	TRBJ2-1	TRBD1	16	.	TGTGCCAGCAGCACCCGGGACAGGAGTCACTACAATGAGCAGTTCTTC	CASSTRDRSHYNEQFF
TRBV10-3	TRBJ2-7	TRBD1	14	many	TGTGCCATCAGACCGGACAGGGCAATTAACGAGCAGTACTTC	CAIRPDRAINEQYF
TRBV4-2	TRBJ2-2	TRBD1	16	.	TGTGCCAGCAGCCAAGCCGGGACAGGTGACACCGGGGAGCTGTTTTTT	CASSQAGTGDTGELFF
TRBV7-3	TRBJ1-1	.	14	few	TGTGCCAGCAGCTTAATGGGGGGTAACACTGAAGCTTTCTTT	CASSLMGGNTEAFF
TRBV6-5	TRBJ2-1	TRBD2	14	.	TGTGCCAGCAGTTACGACGGGACTATGGATGAGCAGTTCTTC	CASSYDGTMDEQFF
TRBV4-1	TRBJ2-1	TRBD2	16	once	TGCGCCAGCAGCCAAGAGGAAGCGGGGATTTACAATGAGCAGTTCTTC	CASSQEEAGIYNEQFF
TRBV6-5	TRBJ1-2	TRBD1	15	.	TGTGCCAGCAGGAAAGACAGGGACACTAACTATGGCTACACCTTC	CASRKDRDTNYGYTF
TRBV6-1	TRBJ1-3	TRBD1	14	.	TGTGCCAGCATTTCAGGGGGATCTGGAAACACCATATATTTT	CASISGGSGNTIYF
TRBV6-6	TRBJ2-7	TRBD1	15	.	TGTGCCAGCAGTCGATCCGACAGGGGGCTGGACGAGCAGTACTTC	CASSRSDRGLDEQYF
TRBV9	TRBJ2-7	.	16	.	TGTGCCAGCAGCCCTTCTTTAGCTCCCTCCTCCTACGAGCAGTACTTC	CASSPSLAPSSYEQYF
TRBV27	TRBJ1-1	.	13	.	TGTGCCAGCAGTGTACAGGGGAACACTGAAGCTTTCTTT	CASSVQGNTEAFF
TRBV2	TRBJ1-1	.	14	.	TGTGCCAGCAGTGACTCGACAGGAGGAAGTAGGGCTTTCTTT	CASSDSTGGSRAFF
TRBV7-7	TRBJ2-1	.	8	.	TGTGCCAGCAGCTTACTCTTCTTC	CASSLLFF
TRBV28	TRBJ2-3	TRBD2	14	.	TGTGCCAGCAGTTCGACTAGCGGCACAGATACGCAGTATTTT	CASSSTSGTDTQYF
TRBV5-4	TRBJ1-3	.	13	.	TGTGCCAGCAGCGAAGACTTTGGAAACACCATATATTTT	CASSEDFGNTIYF